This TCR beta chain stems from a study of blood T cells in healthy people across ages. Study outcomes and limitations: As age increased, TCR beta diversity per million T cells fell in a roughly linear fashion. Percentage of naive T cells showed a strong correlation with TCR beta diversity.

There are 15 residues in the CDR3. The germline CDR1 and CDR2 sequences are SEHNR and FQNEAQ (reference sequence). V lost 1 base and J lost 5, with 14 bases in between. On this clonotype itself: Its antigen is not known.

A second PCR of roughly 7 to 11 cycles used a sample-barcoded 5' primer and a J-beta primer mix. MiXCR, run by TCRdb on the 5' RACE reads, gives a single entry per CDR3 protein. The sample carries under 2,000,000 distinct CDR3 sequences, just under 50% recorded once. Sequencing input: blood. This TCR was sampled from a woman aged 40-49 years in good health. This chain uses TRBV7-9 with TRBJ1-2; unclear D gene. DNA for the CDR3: TGTGCCAGCAGCTTAGGAACGGACCGAGAATATGGCTACACCTTC. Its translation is CASSLGTDREYGYTF. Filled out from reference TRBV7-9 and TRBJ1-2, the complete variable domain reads DTGVSQNPRHKITKRGQNVTFRCDPISEHNRLYWYRQTLGQGPEFLTYFQNEAQLEKSRLLSDRFSAERPKGSFSTLEIQRTEQGDSAMYLCASSLGTDREYGYTFGSGTRLTVV.